The entry that follows covers one T cell receptor (beta chain) sequence. The antigen remains unidentified. The data were obtained in a study of T cells expressing NK-cell markers. Study-wide context: According to the study, TCR beta repertoires originated from sorted CD3+CD56+NKG2C+, CD3+CD56+NKG2C- and CD3+CD56-NKG2C+ T cells. Study-wide points: As a fraction of CD8+ T cells, dominant NKG2C+ clonotypes reached about 1.0-8% in roughly 6 donors.

Beta-chain TCR cDNA was generated via 5'RACE template switching with UMIs. TCRdb reprocessed the 5' RACE reads and keeps a single row for each CDR3 protein, giving no DNA. The clone table shows roughly 350,000 distinct CDR3 sequences, with the ten largest holding roughly 5.2%. The CDR3 is 16 amino acids. CDR1 and CDR2 (germline): SGHAT, FQDESV (reference sequence). Sample: blood T cells: a sorted CD56 or NKG2C T cell subset, CD4+ or CD8+ T cells, or bulk PBMC T cells (not recorded which). The V call is TRBV11-1, the J call TRBJ2-5; no DNA is available, so the TRBD2 call from TCRdb remains unchecked. The source is a man aged 18-69 years in good health. CDR3: CASSRPGLAVRETQYF. Full variable domain (rest looked up from reference TRBV11-1 and TRBJ2-5): EAEVAQSPRYKITEKSQAVAFWCDPISGHATLYWYRQILGQGPELLVQFQDESVVDDSQLPKDRFSAERLKGVDSTLKIQPAELGDSAMYLCASSRPGLAVRETQYFGPGTRLLVL.